This TCR beta chain was profiled in a study of blood T cell repertoires in COVID-19. For the study at large: The United States, Italy and Spain were the sources of the acute and convalescent COVID-19 samples. Sample material is recorded as cDNA or gDNA derived from T cells, B-cell-depleted T cells, or PBMCs.

Per the original methods: Estimation of nucleated cell counts relied on the amplification of reference gene primers. Assay: immunoSEQ multiplex PCR; the TCRdb copy retains only in-frame clones and omits some. That table supplies the V and J calls and clone size; D and trimming were determined from the DNA. Here the sample spans fewer than 300,000 clones, around 90% being singletons. CDR1 and CDR2 (germline): KGHDR, SFDVKD. V lost 4 bases and J lost 5; bases outside the gene matches: 6. The CDR3 runs to 15 residues. The chain couples TRBV24-1 to TRBJ2-5; 10 nucleotides agree with TRBD1. The receptor comes from a person between 18 and 35 years old with COVID-19, enrolled during active disease. Sequenced sample: peripheral blood. Here the CDR3 DNA reads TGTGCCACCAGTGACAAGACAGGGGGCTGGGAGACCCAGTACTTC. Its translation: CATSDKTGGWETQYF.